This T cell receptor (beta chain) is drawn from a study of response to subunit inactivated influenza vaccine. Regarding the study as a whole: Each seasonal flu vaccination may recruit only limited new T cells, authors suggested.

V lost 7 bases and J 6 bases, leaving 19 bases between the germline ends. This CDR3 comprises 14 residues. The germline V gene encodes CDR1 SGHRS and CDR2 YFSETQ. Turning to this clonotype: Its specificity is not known.

TCRdb ran MiXCR on the RT-PCR reads and lists one entry per CDR3 protein. The repertoire holds about 610,000 distinct CDR3 sequences, with 14% as singletons. The source is a man in his forties or fifties who received an inactivated influenza vaccine. This rearrangement joins TRBV5-1 to TRBJ1-1; D may be TRBD1 (5 bases). The sequenced sample was PBMCs from blood, obtained 11 to 12 days after vaccination. CDR3 sequence: CASAPRHGASEAFF. In DNA form, the CDR3 reads TGCGCCAGCGCCCCGAGGCATGGGGCATCTGAAGCTTTCTTT.